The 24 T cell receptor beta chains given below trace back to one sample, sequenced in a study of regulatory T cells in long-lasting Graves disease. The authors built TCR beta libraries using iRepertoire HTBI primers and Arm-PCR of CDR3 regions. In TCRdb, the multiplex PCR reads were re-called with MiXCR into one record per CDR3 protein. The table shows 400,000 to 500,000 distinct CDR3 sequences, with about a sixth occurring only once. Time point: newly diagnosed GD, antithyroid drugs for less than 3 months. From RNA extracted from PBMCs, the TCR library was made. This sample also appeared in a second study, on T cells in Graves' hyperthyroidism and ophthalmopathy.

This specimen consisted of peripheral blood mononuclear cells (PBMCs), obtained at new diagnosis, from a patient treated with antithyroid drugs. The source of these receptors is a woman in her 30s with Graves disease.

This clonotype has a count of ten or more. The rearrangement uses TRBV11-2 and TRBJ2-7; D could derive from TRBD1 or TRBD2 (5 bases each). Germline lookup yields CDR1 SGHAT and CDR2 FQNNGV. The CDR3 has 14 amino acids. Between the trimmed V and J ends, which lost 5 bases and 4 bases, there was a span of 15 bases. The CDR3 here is CASSQGTSVYEQYF. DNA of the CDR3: TGTGCCAGCAGCCAAGGGACGTCCGTTTACGAGCAGTACTTC.

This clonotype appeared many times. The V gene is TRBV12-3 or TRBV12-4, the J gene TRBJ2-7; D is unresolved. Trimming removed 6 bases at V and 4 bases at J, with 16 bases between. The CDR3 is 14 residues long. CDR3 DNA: TGTGCCAGCAGGCCTGGTAGGGCTACATACGAGCAGTACTTC. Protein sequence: CASRPGRATYEQYF.

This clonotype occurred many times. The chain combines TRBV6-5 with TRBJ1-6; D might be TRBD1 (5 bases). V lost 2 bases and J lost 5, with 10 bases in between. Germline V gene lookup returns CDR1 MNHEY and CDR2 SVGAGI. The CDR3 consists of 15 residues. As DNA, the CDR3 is TGTGCCAGCAGTTACCTGGGCAGGGATAATTCACCCCTCCACTTT. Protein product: CASSYLGRDNSPLHF.

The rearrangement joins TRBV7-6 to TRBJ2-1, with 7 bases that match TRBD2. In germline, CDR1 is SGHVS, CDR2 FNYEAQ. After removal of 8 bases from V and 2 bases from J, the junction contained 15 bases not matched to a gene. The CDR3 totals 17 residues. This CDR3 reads CASEPDPSGGTYNEQFF. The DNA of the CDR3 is TGTGCCAGCGAGCCCGACCCTAGCGGAGGGACCTACAATGAGCAGTTCTTC.

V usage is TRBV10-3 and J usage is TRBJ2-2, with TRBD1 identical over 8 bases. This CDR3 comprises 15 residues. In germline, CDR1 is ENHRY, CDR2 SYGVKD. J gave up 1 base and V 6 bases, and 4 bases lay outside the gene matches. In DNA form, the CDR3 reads TGTGCCATCAGGGCCGGGACAGGGAACACCGGGGAGCTGTTTTTT. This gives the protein CAIRAGTGNTGELFF.

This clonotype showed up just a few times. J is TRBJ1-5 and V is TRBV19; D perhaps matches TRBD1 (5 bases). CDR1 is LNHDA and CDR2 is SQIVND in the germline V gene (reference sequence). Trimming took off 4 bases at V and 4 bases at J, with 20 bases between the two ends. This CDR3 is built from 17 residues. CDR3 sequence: CASSTLAPETGNQPQHF. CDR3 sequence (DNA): TGTGCCAGTAGTACCCTCGCCCCCGAAACAGGTAATCAGCCCCAGCATTTT.

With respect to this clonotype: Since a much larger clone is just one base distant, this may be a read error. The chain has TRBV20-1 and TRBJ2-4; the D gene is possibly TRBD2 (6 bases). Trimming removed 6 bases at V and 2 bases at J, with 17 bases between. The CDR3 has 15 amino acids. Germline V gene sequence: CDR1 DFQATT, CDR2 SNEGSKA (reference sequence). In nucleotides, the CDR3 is TGCAGTGCGTACGATGGGAGCGGGTCCAAAAACATTCAGTACTTC. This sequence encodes CSAYDGSGSKNIQYF.

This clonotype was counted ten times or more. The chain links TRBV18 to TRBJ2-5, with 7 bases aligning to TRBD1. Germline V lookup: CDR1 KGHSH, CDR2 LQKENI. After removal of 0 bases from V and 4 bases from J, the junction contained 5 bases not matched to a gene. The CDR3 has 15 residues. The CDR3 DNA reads TGTGCCAGCTCACCACCGGGAGCAGGGGGAGAGACCCAGTACTTC. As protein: CASSPPGAGGETQYF.

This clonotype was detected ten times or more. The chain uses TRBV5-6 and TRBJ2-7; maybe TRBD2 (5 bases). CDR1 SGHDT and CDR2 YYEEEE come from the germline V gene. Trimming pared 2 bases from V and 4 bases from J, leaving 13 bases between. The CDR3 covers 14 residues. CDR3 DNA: TGTGCCAGCAGCTTAGGACTTTCTCCTTACGAGCAGTACTTC. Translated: CASSLGLSPYEQYF.

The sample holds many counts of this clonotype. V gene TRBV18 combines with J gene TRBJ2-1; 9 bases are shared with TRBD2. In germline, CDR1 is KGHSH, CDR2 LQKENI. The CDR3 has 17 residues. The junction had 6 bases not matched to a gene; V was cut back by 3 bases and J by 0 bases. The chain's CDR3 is CASSPSGRETSYNEQFF. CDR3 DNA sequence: TGTGCCAGCTCACCTAGCGGGAGAGAAACCTCCTACAATGAGCAGTTCTTC.

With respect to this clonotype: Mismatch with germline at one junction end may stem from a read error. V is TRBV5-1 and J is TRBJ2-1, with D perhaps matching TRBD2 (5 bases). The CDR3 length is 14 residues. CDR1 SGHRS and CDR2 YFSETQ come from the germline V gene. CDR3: CASSLDLSYNEQFF. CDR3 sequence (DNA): TGTGCCAGCAGCTTGGACTTATCTTACAATGAGCAGTTCTTC.

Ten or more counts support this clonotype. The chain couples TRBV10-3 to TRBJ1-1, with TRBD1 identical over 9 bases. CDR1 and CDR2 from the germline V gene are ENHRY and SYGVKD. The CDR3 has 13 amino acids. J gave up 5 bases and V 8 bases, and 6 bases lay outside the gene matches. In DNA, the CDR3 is TGTGCCATCCGGGGACAGGGTTATACTGAAGCTTTCTTT. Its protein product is CAIRGQGYTEAFF.

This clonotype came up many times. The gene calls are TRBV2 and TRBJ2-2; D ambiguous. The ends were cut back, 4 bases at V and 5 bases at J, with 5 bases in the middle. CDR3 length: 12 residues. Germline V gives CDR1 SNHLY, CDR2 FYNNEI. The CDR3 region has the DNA TGTGCCAGCAGTGCGGTAACCGGGGAGCTGTTTTTT. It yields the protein CASSAVTGELFF.

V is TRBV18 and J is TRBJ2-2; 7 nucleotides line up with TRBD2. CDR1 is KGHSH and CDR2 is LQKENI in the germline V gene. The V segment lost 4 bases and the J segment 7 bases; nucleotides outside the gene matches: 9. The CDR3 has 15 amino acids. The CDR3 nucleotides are TGTGCCAGCTCACTACCGGGAGGCTTTCTCGGGGAGCTGTTTTTT. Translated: CASSLPGGFLGELFF.

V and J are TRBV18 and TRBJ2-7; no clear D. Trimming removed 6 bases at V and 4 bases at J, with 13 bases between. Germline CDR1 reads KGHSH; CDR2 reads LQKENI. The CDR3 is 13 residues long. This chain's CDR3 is CASSPTGDYEQYF. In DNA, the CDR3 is TGTGCCAGCTCTCCTACTGGTGATTACGAGCAGTACTTC.

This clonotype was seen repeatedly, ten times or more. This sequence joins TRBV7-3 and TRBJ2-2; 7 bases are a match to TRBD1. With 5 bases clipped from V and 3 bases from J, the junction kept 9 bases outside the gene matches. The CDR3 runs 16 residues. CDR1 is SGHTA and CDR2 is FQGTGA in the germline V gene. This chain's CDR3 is CASSPRQGRDTGELFF. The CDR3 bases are TGTGCCAGCAGCCCGCGACAGGGAAGGGACACCGGGGAGCTGTTTTTT.

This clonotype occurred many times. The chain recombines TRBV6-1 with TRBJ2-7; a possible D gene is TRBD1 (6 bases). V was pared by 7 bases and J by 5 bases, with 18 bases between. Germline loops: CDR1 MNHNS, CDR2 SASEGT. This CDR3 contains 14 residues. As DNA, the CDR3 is TGTGCCAGCACCACTCCGGTGGGGGCTAACGAGCAGTACTTC. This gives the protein CASTTPVGANEQYF.

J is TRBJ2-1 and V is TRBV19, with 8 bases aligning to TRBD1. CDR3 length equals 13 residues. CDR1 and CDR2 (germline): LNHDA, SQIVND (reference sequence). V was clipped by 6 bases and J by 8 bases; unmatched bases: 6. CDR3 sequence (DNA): TGTGCCAGTAGCCCAGGGGGCGCGTATGAGCAGTTCTTC. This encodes CASSPGGAYEQFF.

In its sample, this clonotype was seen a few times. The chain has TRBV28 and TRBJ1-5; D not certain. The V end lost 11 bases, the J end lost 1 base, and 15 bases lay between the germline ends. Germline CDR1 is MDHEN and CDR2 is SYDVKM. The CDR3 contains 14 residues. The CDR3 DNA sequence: TGTGCCGCAGGAGGTCAGGTCAGCAATCAGCCCCAGCATTTT. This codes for CAAGGQVSNQPQHF.

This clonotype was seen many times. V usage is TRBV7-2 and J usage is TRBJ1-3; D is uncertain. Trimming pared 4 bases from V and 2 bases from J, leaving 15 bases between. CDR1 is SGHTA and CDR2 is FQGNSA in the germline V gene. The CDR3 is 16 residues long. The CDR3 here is CASSSLGSLTGNTIYF. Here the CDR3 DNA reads TGTGCCAGCAGCTCCCTGGGTTCCCTCACTGGAAACACCATATATTTT.

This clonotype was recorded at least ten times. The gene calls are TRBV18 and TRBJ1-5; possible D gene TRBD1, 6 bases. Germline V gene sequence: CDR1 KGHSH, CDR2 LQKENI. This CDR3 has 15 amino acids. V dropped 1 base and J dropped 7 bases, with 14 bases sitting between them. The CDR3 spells CASSPRDTRYQPQHF. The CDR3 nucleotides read TGTGCCAGCTCACCACGGGACACCAGATACCAGCCCCAGCATTTT. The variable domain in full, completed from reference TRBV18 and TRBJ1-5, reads NAGVMQNPRHLVRRRGQEARLRCSPMKGHSHVYWYRQLPEEGLKFMVYLQKENIIDESGMPKERFSAEFPKEGPSILRIQQVVRGDSAAYFCASSPRDTRYQPQHFGDGTRLSIL.

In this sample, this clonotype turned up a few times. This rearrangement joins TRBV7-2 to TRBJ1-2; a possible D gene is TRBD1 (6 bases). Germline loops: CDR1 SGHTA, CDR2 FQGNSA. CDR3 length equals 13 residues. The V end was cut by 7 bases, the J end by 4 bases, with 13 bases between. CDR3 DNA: TGTGCCAGCACACCGGGGGCGAGCTATGGCTACACCTTC. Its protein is CASTPGASYGYTF.

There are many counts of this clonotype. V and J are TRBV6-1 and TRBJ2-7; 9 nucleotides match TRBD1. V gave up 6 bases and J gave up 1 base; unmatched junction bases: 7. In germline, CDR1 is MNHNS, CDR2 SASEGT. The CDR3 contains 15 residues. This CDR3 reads CASSPGTGRSYEQYF. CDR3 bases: TGTGCCAGCAGCCCCGGGACAGGGAGATCCTACGAGCAGTACTTC.

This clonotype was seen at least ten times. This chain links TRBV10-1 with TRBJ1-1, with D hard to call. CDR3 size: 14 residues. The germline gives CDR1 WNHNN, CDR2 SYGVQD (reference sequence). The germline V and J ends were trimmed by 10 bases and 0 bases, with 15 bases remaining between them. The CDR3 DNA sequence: TGCGCCATCTTCAGGACCCGGTTGAACACTGAAGCTTTCTTT. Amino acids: CAIFRTRLNTEAFF.